Presented here are 24 T cell receptor beta chains from one specimen sequenced in a study of cytomegalovirus exposure and HLA in healthy donors. The PCR used 60 Vbeta and 13 Jbeta primers. The protocol was immunoSEQ multiplex PCR, while the TCRdb copy is restricted to in-frame clones and leaves out a portion. The sample lists approximately 150,000 clones; roughly 80% were seen once. The sample comprised PBMCs. The receptor set was obtained from a man aged 25 to 40 in good health and CMV-seronegative.

The chain joins TRBV9 to TRBJ2-5, with no clear D. Trimming took off 0 bases at V and 0 bases at J, with 6 bases between the two ends. The germline gives CDR1 SGDLS, CDR2 YYNGEE. The CDR3 has 14 residues. The CDR3 spells CASSVAGDQETQYF. DNA for the CDR3: TGTGCCAGCAGCGTAGCCGGAGACCAAGAGACCCAGTACTTC.

This chain joins TRBV5-8 and TRBJ2-2, with D maybe TRBD2 (5 bases). CDR3 length: 14 amino acids. The germline CDR1 and CDR2 sequences are SGHTS and YDEGEE. Between the trimmed V and J ends, which lost 5 bases and 0 bases, there was a span of 8 bases. The CDR3 DNA follows: TGTGCCAGCAGTCGAGCGGCGAACACCGGGGAGCTGTTTTTT. It encodes CASSRAANTGELFF.

A few counts support this clone. This sequence joins TRBV6-1 and TRBJ1-2; possible D gene TRBD1, 6 bases. The ends were cut back, 2 bases at V and 5 bases at J, with 12 bases in the middle. The CDR3 totals 14 residues. Germline lookup yields CDR1 MNHNS and CDR2 SASEGT. The CDR3 loop reads CASSETHQGYGYTF. CDR3 DNA: TGTGCCAGCAGTGAAACTCACCAGGGGTATGGCTACACCTTC.

With regard to this clone: The junction differs from germline at one of its ends, possibly a read error. This chain uses TRBV7-9 with TRBJ1-2, with D tentatively TRBD1 (6 bases). Germline-derived CDR1 and CDR2 are SEHNR and FQNEAQ (reference sequence). The CDR3 sequence is 13 residues long. DNA of the CDR3: TGTTCCAGCAGCTTAGCCCAGGGGCATGGCTACACCTTC. It specifies CSSSLAQGHGYTF.

This clone was picked up a small number of times. The gene calls are TRBV7-2 and TRBJ2-7, with unresolved D. The germline V and J ends were trimmed by 4 bases and 2 bases, with 6 bases remaining between them. This CDR3 region has 12 residues. Germline CDR1 reads SGHTA; CDR2 reads FQGNSA. CDR3 sequence (DNA): TGTGCCAGCAGCTCCTATCCCTACGAGCAGTACTTC. Protein product: CASSSYPYEQYF.

The chain recombines TRBV5-1 with TRBJ1-1; D may be TRBD1 (5 bases). Trimming left V 0 bases short and J 4 bases short, with 16 bases between. Germline CDR1 and CDR2: SGHRS and YFSETQ. The CDR3 consists of 16 residues. The CDR3 here is CASSLVSAVGGTEAFF. As DNA, the CDR3 is TGCGCCAGCAGCTTGGTATCGGCCGTCGGGGGCACTGAAGCTTTCTTT. The full variable domain, its missing parts supplied by reference TRBV5-1 and TRBJ1-1, is KAGVTQTPRYLIKTRGQQVTLSCSPISGHRSVSWYQQTPGQGLQFLFEYFSETQRNKGNFPGRFSGRQFSNSRSEMNVSTLELGDSALYLCASSLVSAVGGTEAFFGQGTRLTVV.

The chain joins TRBV19 to TRBJ2-6; 8 nucleotides line up with TRBD1. The CDR3 consists of 17 residues. J gave up 0 bases and V 7 bases, and 8 bases lay outside the gene matches. From germline, CDR1 is LNHDA and CDR2 SQIVND (reference sequence). CDR3 sequence (DNA): TGTGCCAGTAACACTGGGACAGGTTCCTCTGGGGCCAACGTCCTGACTTTC. Its protein is CASNTGTGSSGANVLTF.

The CDR3 bases are TGTGCCAGCAGTTTCGGGACAGGGGACTACGAGCAGTACTTC. Translated: CASSFGTGDYEQYF. The chain uses TRBV6-5 and TRBJ2-7, with TRBD1 matching over 10 bases. J lost 3 bases, V lost 4 bases, and 3 bases had no gene match. The CDR3 runs 14 residues. From germline, CDR1 is MNHEY and CDR2 SVGAGI.

This chain uses TRBV9 with TRBJ1-1; 9 bases are a match to TRBD1. Germline-derived CDR1 and CDR2 are SGDLS and YYNGEE. CDR3 length: 15 residues. The V gene end was trimmed by 2 bases and the J gene end by 5 bases; junction bases not matched to a gene: 7. Here the CDR3 reads CASSVGTGRRTEAFF. CDR3 DNA: TGTGCCAGCAGCGTCGGGACAGGGAGAAGGACTGAAGCTTTCTTT.

CDR3 in DNA: TGTGCCAGCAGGGACAGTACCGGGGAGCTGTTTTTT. Amino acids: CASRDSTGELFF. V and J are TRBV6-5 and TRBJ2-2, with D perhaps matching TRBD1 (6 bases). In germline, CDR1 is MNHEY, CDR2 SVGAGI. The ends were cut back, 6 bases at V and 5 bases at J, with 7 bases in the middle. The CDR3 loop spans 12 amino acids.

This clone was found once. J is TRBJ1-3 and V is TRBV13; 7 bases match TRBD1. The CDR3 runs 13 residues. Trimming removed 8 bases from V and 5 bases from J; junction bases left unmatched: 6. The germline gives CDR1 PRHDT, CDR2 FYEKMQ (reference sequence). The CDR3 protein is CASGHRGRNTIYF. CDR3 in DNA: TGTGCCAGCGGCCACAGGGGACGAAACACCATATATTTT.

The chain joins TRBV4-2 to TRBJ2-7; TRBD2 agrees at 9 bases. V lost 1 base, J lost 4 bases, and 8 bases stayed unmatched. The CDR3 extends over 16 amino acids. CDR1 LGHNA and CDR2 YNFKEQ come from the germline V gene. The CDR3 nucleotides read TGTGCCAGCAGCCAAGCGCGGGCGGGAGGGCCATACGAGCAGTACTTC. As protein: CASSQARAGGPYEQYF.

The CDR3: CASRPQTGNSNQPQHF. The CDR3 DNA reads as TGTGCCAGCAGGCCCCAGACAGGTAATAGCAATCAGCCCCAGCATTTT. The chain links TRBV28 to TRBJ1-5; TRBD1 might be the D (6 bases). This CDR3 has 16 amino acids. Trimming removed 6 bases from V and 0 bases from J, with 15 bases in between. Germline lookup yields CDR1 MDHEN and CDR2 SYDVKM.

The J gene is TRBJ2-5, the V gene TRBV4-1, with D uncertain. The CDR3 is 14 residues long. V lost 4 bases, J lost 5 bases, and 14 bases lay in between. Germline V lookup: CDR1 MGHRA, CDR2 YSYEKL. The CDR3 sequence: CASSLPGPLETQYF. The CDR3 nucleotides read TGCGCCAGCAGCCTTCCTGGGCCTCTGGAGACCCAGTACTTC.

The chain links TRBV7-2 to TRBJ2-5; 11 bases match TRBD2. V lost 8 bases to trimming and J lost 0 bases; unmatched junction nucleotides: 17. CDR1 and CDR2 (germline): SGHTA, FQGNSA. CDR3 length: 19 residues. The CDR3 reads CASPSLPTSGDHYQETQYF. CDR3 in DNA: TGTGCCAGCCCCTCGCTCCCGACTAGCGGGGATCATTACCAAGAGACCCAGTACTTC.

This sequence joins TRBV19 and TRBJ1-2; a possible D gene is TRBD1 (6 bases). Trimming stripped 5 bases from V and 4 bases from J, with 17 bases between. Germline V gene lookup returns CDR1 LNHDA and CDR2 SQIVND (reference sequence). The CDR3 has 15 residues. The CDR3 nucleotides are TGTGCCAGTAGTCGAGTCACACAGGGTTCCTATGGCTACACCTTC. Protein sequence: CASSRVTQGSYGYTF.

About this clone: The same CDR3 is also encoded by other DNA sequences in this sample. The chain couples TRBV6-4 to TRBJ1-2; D is possibly TRBD1 (6 bases). CDR1 is MRHNA, CDR2 SNTAGT, per germline. V was cut by 6 bases and J by 2 bases, with 16 bases left in between. There are 15 residues in the CDR3. The CDR3 bases are TGTGCCAGCAGGCCGACTCACGGGACAAACTATGGCTACACCTTC. Protein product: CASRPTHGTNYGYTF.

This chain joins TRBV7-9 and TRBJ2-1; weak D call: TRBD1 (6 bases). CDR1 is SEHNR and CDR2 is FQNEAQ in the germline V gene (reference sequence). Trimming pared 7 bases from V and 6 bases from J, leaving 19 bases between. This CDR3 has 15 amino acids. CDR3 in amino acids: CASIRGPRQANEQFF. The CDR3, as DNA: TGTGCCAGCATCAGGGGCCCCCGACAGGCCAATGAGCAGTTCTTC.

The CDR3 DNA sequence: TGTGCCAGCAGCTTAGGGCCCCAAAACATTCAGTACTTC. Its protein product is CASSLGPQNIQYF. The chain combines TRBV7-2 with TRBJ2-4; D ambiguous. Trimming left V 1 base short and J 5 bases short, with 6 bases between. This CDR3 has 13 residues. Germline V gene lookup returns CDR1 SGHTA and CDR2 FQGNSA.

The V call is TRBV28, the J call TRBJ1-5; 9 bases are shared with TRBD1. The germline V gene has CDR1 MDHEN and CDR2 SYDVKM. The CDR3 sequence is 15 residues long. Trimming at V came to 6 bases and at J to 6 bases, leaving 9 bases not matched to a gene. In DNA form, the CDR3 reads TGTGCCAGCAGGGAACCGGGACAGGGCTTTCAGCCCCAGCATTTT. Amino acid sequence: CASREPGQGFQPQHF.

The V and J genes are TRBV13 and TRBJ2-3; no clear D gene. The CDR3 sequence is 11 residues long. The V and J ends lost 0 bases and 11 bases respectively, with 6 bases between them. Looked up from germline, CDR1 is PRHDT and CDR2 is FYEKMQ (reference sequence). This chain's CDR3 is CASSLGGKQYF. The CDR3 DNA reads TGTGCCAGCAGCTTAGGGGGCAAGCAGTATTTT. The full variable domain, completed using reference TRBV13 and TRBJ2-3, is AAGVIQSPRHLIKEKRETATLKCYPIPRHDTVYWYQQGPGQDPQFLISFYEKMQSDKGSIPDRFSAQQFSDYHSELNMSSLELGDSALYFCASSLGGKQYFGPGTRLTVL.

This clone was observed a few times. The chain links TRBV6-5 to TRBJ1-2; maybe TRBD1 (5 bases). CDR1 is MNHEY, CDR2 SVGAGI, per germline. V lost 4 bases and J 4 bases, leaving 19 bases between the germline ends. The length of the CDR3 is 16 residues. For the CDR3, the DNA is TGTGCCAGCAGTTCAGGGTATCCCCCAAAGGGCTATGGCTACACCTTC. The encoded protein is CASSSGYPPKGYGYTF.

The chain carries TRBV5-6 and TRBJ2-1; 9 bases are shared with TRBD2. CDR3 length: 16 amino acids. The germline gives CDR1 SGHDT, CDR2 YYEEEE. The V gene end was trimmed by 4 bases and the J gene end by 4 bases; junction bases not matched to a gene: 9. Here the CDR3 reads CASSARLAAIYNEQFF. In DNA, the CDR3 is TGTGCCAGCAGCGCAAGACTAGCGGCCATTTACAATGAGCAGTTCTTC.

The rearrangement links TRBV5-1 to TRBJ2-3; TRBD1 matches at 7 bases. This CDR3 has 15 residues. Unmatched junction bases numbered 5, after V lost 0 bases and J lost 4 bases. Germline CDR1 reads SGHRS; CDR2 reads YFSETQ. CDR3 amino acids: CASSLDRGQSDTQYF. The CDR3 DNA reads TGCGCCAGCAGCTTGGACAGGGGTCAGTCAGATACGCAGTATTTT. Full variable domain (outside the CDR3, taken from reference TRBV5-1 and TRBJ2-3): KAGVTQTPRYLIKTRGQQVTLSCSPISGHRSVSWYQQTPGQGLQFLFEYFSETQRNKGNFPGRFSGRQFSNSRSEMNVSTLELGDSALYLCASSLDRGQSDTQYFGPGTRLTVL.